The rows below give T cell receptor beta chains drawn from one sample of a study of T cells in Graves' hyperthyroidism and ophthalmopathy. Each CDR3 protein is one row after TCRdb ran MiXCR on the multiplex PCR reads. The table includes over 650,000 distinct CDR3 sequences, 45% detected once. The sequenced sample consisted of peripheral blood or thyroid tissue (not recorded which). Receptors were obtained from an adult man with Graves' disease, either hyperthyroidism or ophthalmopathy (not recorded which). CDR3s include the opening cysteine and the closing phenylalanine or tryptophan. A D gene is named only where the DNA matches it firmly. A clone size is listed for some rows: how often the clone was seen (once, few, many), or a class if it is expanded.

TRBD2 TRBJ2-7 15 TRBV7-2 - CASSFGGGADYEQYF TGTGCCAGCAGCTTTGGCGGGGGGGCGGATTACGAGCAGTACTTC
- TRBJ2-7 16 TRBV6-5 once CASSYSEVFSGDEQYF TGTGCCAGCAGTTACTCGGAGGTTTTTTCGGGAGACGAGCAGTACTTC
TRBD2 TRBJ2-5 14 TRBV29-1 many CSVEAGGRSETQYF TGCAGCGTTGAAGCGGGGGGGCGGTCCGAGACCCAGTACTTC
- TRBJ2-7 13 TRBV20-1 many CSATGRTFYEQYF TGCAGTGCTACCGGACGGACCTTTTACGAGCAGTACTTC
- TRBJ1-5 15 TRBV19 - CASSFRLAGIQPQHF TGTGCCAGTAGTTTCCGTCTAGCGGGGATTCAGCCCCAGCATTTT
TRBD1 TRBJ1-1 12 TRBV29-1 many CSVRQGLTEAFF TGCAGCGTAAGACAGGGACTGACTGAAGCTTTCTTT
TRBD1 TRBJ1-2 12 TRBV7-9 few CASSSAGTDDTF TGTGCCAGCAGCTCCGCTGGGACAGACGACACCTTC
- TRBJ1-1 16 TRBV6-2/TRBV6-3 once CASSEIPGYAGTEAFF TGTGCCAGCAGTGAAATTCCAGGGTACGCGGGAACTGAAGCTTTCTTT
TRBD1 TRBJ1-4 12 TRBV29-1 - CSESGQDEKLFF TGCAGTGAATCGGGACAGGACGAAAAACTGTTTTTT
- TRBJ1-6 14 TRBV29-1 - CSVAGTADNSPLHF TGCAGCGTTGCAGGGACTGCAGATAATTCACCCCTCCACTTT
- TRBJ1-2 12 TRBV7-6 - CASSLAGLGNTF TGTGCCAGCAGCTTAGCTGGACTAGGCAACACCTTC
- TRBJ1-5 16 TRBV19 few CASSTPPTGTGQPQHF TGTGCCAGTAGTACCCCCCCTACAGGGACGGGCCAGCCCCAGCATTTT
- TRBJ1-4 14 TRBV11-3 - CASKPVGNNEKLFF TGTGCCAGCAAACCGGTCGGGAATAATGAAAAACTGTTTTTT
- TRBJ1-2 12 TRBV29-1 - CSYGGRVYGYTF TGCAGTTATGGGGGTAGGGTTTATGGCTACACCTTC
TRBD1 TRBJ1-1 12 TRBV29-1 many CSVEGGTGGPFF TGCAGCGTTGAAGGAGGGACAGGGGGTCCTTTCTTT
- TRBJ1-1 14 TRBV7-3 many CASSLTGGGTEAFF TGTGCCAGCAGTCTAACAGGTGGGGGGACTGAAGCTTTCTTT
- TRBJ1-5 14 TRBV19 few CASMQGMSNQPQHF TGTGCCAGTATGCAGGGTATGAGCAATCAGCCCCAGCATTTT
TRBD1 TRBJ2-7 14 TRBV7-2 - CASSRDRLRYEQYF TGTGCCAGCAGCCGGGACAGGTTGCGATACGAGCAGTACTTC
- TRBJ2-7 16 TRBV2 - CASRPQGIGYTFEQYF -
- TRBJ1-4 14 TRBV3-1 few CASSTSDGGEKLFF TGTGCCAGCAGCACCTCGGACGGGGGTGAAAAACTGTTTTTT
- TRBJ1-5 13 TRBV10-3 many CAISGDFPGAQHF TGTGCCATCAGTGGGGATTTCCCCGGGGCCCAGCATTTT
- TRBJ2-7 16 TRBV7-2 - CASSLTLPGRDYEQYF TGTGCCAGCAGCTTAACCCTCCCGGGACGAGACTACGAGCAGTACTTC
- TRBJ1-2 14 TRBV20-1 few CSAEKPGGRYGYTF TGCAGTGCTGAAAAGCCGGGAGGAAGGTATGGCTACACCTTC
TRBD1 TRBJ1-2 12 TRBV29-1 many CSVGDRGYGYTF TGCAGCGTTGGGGACAGGGGATATGGCTACACCTTC
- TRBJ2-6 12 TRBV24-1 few CATSAGANVLTF TGTGCCACCAGTGCTGGGGCCAACGTCCTGACTTTC
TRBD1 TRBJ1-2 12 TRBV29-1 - CSVGDRVHGYTF TGCAGCGTTGGGGACAGGGTCCATGGCTACACCTTC
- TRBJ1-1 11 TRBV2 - CACPGESEAFF TGTGCCTGCCCCGGGGAGTCTGAAGCTTTCTTT
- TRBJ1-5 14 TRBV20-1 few CSASTGRPDQPQHF TGCAGTGCGAGTACAGGGCGCCCCGATCAGCCCCAGCATTTT
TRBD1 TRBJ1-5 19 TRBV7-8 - CASSLGPLIRTGGHQPQHF TGTGCCAGCAGCTTAGGGCCCCTAATCCGGACAGGGGGGCATCAGCCCCAGCATTTT
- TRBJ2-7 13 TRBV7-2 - CTSSLGASYEQYF TGTACCAGCAGTTTGGGGGCCTCATACGAGCAGTACTTC
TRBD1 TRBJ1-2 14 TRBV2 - CARAEDRAKGGYTF TGTGCTAGAGCCGAGGACAGGGCCAAAGGTGGCTACACCTTC
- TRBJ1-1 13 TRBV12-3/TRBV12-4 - CASIARGETEAFF TGTGCCAGCATCGCCAGGGGCGAGACTGAAGCTTTCTTT
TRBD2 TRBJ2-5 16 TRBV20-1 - CSATSGGASDQETQYF TGCAGTGCCACTAGCGGGGGGGCCTCGGATCAAGAGACCCAGTACTTC
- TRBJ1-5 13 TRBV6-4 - CASMDRYRQPQHF TGTGCCAGCATGGACAGATATCGTCAGCCCCAGCATTTT
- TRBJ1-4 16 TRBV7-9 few CASSLIELRVDEKLFF TGTGCCAGCAGCTTAATTGAATTGAGGGTGGACGAAAAACTGTTTTTT
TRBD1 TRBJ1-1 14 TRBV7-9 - CASSSRDSSPEAFF TGTGCCAGCAGCTCCCGGGACAGTTCCCCTGAAGCTTTCTTT
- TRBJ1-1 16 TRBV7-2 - CASSLALGGREGIAFF TGTGCCAGCAGCTTAGCGCTTGGGGGCAGAGAAGGGATAGCTTTCTTT
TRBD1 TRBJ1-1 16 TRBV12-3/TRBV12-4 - CASSLPGQLWNTEAFF TGTGCCAGCAGTTTGCCGGGACAGTTGTGGAACACTGAAGCTTTCTTT
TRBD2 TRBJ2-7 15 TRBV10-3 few CASADPGLAPYEQYF TGTGCCAGCGCAGATCCGGGACTAGCGCCCTACGAGCAGTACTTC
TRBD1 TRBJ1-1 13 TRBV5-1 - CASSIGTGAAAFF TGCGCCAGCAGCATCGGGACAGGGGCGGCAGCTTTCTTT
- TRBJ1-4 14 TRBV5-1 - CASSLEGFNEKLFF TGCGCCAGCAGCTTGGAAGGGTTTAATGAAAAACTGTTTTTT
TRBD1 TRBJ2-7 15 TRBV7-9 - CASSGTTGAPYEQYF TGCGCCAGCAGCGGTACGACAGGGGCACCTTACGAGCAGTACTTC
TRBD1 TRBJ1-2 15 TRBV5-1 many CASSTRTGAGYGYTF TGCGCCAGCAGCACAAGGACAGGGGCTGGCTATGGCTACACCTTC
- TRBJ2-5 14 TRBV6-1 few CASSALGLQETQYF TGTGCCAGCAGTGCCCTGGGGCTCCAAGAGACCCAGTACTTC
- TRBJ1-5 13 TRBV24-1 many CADTKGKPQPQHF TGTGCCGATACCAAGGGTAAGCCTCAGCCCCAGCATTTT
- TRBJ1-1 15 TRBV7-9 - CASTSTGGANTEAFF TGTGCCAGCACCTCGACGGGGGGGGCGAACACTGAAGCTTTCTTT
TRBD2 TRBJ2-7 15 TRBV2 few CASSKEAGGRYEQYF TGTGCCAGCAGTAAAGAAGCGGGGGGCCGCTACGAGCAGTACTTC
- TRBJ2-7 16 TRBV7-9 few CASSPGGAGNSYEQYF TGTGCCAGCAGCCCCGGAGGAGCGGGCAACTCCTACGAGCAGTACTTC
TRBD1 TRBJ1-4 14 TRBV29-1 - CSGEGQARGEKLFF TGCAGCGGCGAGGGACAGGCAAGAGGTGAAAAACTGTTTTTT
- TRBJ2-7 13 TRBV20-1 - CSARPAGPHEQYF TGCAGTGCTAGGCCAGCCGGACCCCACGAGCAGTACTTC
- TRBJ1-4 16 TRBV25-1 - CASSDSSRQANEKLFF TGTGCCAGCAGTGACTCTAGCCGACAGGCTAATGAAAAACTGTTTTTT